Sequencing of this T cell receptor beta chain was carried out in a study of CD8+ T cells in alopecia areata. On this clone: Gene names denote mouse genes. The read ends 4 residues before the CDR3 terminus; that terminus is restored from the germline J gene.

The sequencing template was cDNA reverse transcribed from extracted RNA. Profiling relied on immunoSEQ multiplex PCR, and the TCRdb table lists in-frame clones only, not all of them. The repertoire consists of some 120,000 clones, none detected only once. The length of the CDR3 is 16 residues. CDR1 is NSHNY, CDR2 SYGAGN, per germline. The chain is built from TRBV13-1 and TRBJ2-7; 11 bases line up with TRBD2. Material for sequencing was lesional skin. This clonotype was sampled from a C3H/HeJ mouse with alopecia areata. For this mouse line, the MHC haplotype is H2-k. Incomplete CDR3 DNA: TGTGCCAGCAGTGATGGAGCGGGGGACTGGGGGTAT. Protein: CASSDGAGDWGY. The whole CDR3 sequence reads CASSDGAGDWGYEQYF.